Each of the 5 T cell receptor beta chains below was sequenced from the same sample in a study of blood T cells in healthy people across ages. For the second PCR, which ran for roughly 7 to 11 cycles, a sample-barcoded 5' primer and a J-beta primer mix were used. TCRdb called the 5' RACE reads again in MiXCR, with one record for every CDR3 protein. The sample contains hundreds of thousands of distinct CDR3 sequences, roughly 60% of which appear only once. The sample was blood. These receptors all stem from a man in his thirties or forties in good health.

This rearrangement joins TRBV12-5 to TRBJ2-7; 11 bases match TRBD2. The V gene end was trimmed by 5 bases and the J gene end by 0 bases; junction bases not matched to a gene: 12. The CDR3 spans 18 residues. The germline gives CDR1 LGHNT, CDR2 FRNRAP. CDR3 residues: CASGELTSGALRSYEQYF. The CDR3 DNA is TGTGCTAGTGGTGAACTGACTAGCGGGGCCCTCCGCTCCTACGAGCAGTACTTC.

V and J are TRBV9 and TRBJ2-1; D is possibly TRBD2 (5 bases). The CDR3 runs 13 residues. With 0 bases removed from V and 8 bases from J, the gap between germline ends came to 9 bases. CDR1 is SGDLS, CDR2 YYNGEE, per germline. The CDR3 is CASSVVVSDEQFF. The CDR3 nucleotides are TGTGCCAGCAGCGTAGTGGTTAGCGATGAGCAGTTCTTC.

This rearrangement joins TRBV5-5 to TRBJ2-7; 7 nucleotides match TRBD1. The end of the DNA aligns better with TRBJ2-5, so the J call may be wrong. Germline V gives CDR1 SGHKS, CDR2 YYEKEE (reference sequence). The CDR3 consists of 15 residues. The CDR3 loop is CASSEQGWKLGTQYF. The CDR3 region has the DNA TGTGCCAGCAGCGAACAGGGGTGGAAATTGGGGACCCAGTACTTC.

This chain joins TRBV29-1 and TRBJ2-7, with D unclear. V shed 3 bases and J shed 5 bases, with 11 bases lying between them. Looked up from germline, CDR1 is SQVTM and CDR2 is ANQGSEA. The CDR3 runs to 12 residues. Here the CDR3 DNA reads TGCAGCGTTGACCTGTCCCGCCACGAGCAGTACTTC. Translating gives CSVDLSRHEQYF.

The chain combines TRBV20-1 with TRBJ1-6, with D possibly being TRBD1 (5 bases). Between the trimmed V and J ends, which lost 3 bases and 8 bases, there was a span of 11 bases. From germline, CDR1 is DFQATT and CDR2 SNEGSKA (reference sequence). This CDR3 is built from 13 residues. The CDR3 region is CSARGEGDSPLHF. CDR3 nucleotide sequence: TGCAGTGCTAGGGGGGAGGGTGATTCACCCCTCCACTTT.